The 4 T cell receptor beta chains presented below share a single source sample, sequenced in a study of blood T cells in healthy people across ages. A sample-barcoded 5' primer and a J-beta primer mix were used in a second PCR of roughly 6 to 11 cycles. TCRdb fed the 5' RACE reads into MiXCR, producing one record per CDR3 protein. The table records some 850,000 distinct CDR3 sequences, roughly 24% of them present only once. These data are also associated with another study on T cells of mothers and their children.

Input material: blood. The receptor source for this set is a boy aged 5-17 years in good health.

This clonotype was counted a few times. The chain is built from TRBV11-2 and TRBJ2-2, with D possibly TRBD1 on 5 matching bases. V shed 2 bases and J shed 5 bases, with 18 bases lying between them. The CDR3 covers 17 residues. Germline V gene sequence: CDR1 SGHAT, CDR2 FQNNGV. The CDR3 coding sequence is TGTGCCAGCAGCTTAAGAGAAATAGGGGCAATAACCGGGGAGCTGTTTTTT. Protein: CASSLREIGAITGELFF.

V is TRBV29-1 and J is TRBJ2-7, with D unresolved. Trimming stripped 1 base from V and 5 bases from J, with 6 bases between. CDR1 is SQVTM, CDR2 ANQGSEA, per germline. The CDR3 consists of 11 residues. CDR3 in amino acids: CSVEGGDEQYF. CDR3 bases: TGCAGCGTTGAAGGGGGTGACGAGCAGTACTTC.

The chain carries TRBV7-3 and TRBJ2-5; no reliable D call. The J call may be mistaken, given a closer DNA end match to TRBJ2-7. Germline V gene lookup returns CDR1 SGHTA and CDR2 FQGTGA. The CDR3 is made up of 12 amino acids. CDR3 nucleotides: TGTGCCAGCACCCCTCAGGTGGACGAGCAGTACTTC. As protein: CASTPQVDEQYF.

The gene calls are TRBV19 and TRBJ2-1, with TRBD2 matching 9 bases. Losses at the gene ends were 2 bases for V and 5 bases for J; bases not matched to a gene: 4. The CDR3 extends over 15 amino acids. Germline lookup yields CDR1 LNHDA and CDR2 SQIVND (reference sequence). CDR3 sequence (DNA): TGTGCCAGTAGTATAAGGCGGGGGGGAAACAATGAGCAGTTCTTC. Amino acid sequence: CASSIRRGGNNEQFF.